This T cell receptor beta chain was captured in a study of blood T cell repertoires in COVID-19. CDR1 MDHEN and CDR2 SYDVKM come from the germline V gene. Trimming took off 2 bases at V and 7 bases at J, with 18 bases between the two ends. The CDR3 length is 16 residues. In the source study's methods: Estimated nucleated cell counts came from reference gene primer amplification. The protocol was immunoSEQ multiplex PCR, while the TCRdb copy is restricted to in-frame clones and leaves out a portion. That table supplies the V and J calls and clone size; D and trimming were determined from the DNA. The sample has around 300,000 clones, roughly 89% seen once.

Sequences were obtained from PBMCs or T cells enriched from blood (not recorded which). The clonotype originates from a woman under 30 with acute COVID-19. V and J are TRBV28 and TRBJ1-5, with D possibly being TRBD1 (5 bases). CDR3 coding DNA: TGTGCCAGCAGTTTAGGGGGGAGGATTATGGGCCAGCCCCAGCATTTT. It codes for CASSLGGRIMGQPQHF.